The 24 T cell receptor beta chains given below trace back to one sample, sequenced in a study of blood T cell repertoires in COVID-19. Clones were sequenced by immunoSEQ multiplex PCR, and TCRdb holds only the in-frame ones, with some missing. The data contain tens of thousands of clones, roughly 89% of them singletons. The sequencing input was peripheral blood. These receptors all come from an elderly woman with acute or convalescent COVID-19.

The gene calls are TRBV6-1 and TRBJ2-7; 8 nucleotides match TRBD2. Germline-derived CDR1 and CDR2 are MNHNS and SASEGT. V was pared by 2 bases and J by 0 bases, with 9 bases of the junction left unmatched. The CDR3 length is 17 residues. The CDR3 loop is CASSESSGGLFSYEQYV. In nucleotides, the CDR3 is TGTGCCAGCAGTGAATCCAGCGGGGGCCTTTTCTCCTACGAGCAGTACGTC.

The chain uses TRBV14 and TRBJ1-2, with 7 nucleotides matching TRBD1. Germline V lookup: CDR1 SGHDN, CDR2 FVKESK. V lost 4 bases to trimming and J lost 5 bases; unmatched junction nucleotides: 7. This CDR3 is built from 14 residues. CDR3 protein: CASSPRTGAYGYTF. Written as DNA, the CDR3 is TGTGCCAGCAGCCCCCGGACAGGTGCTTATGGCTACACCTTC.

The chain joins TRBV5-5 to TRBJ2-1; 8 nucleotides agree with TRBD1. The CDR3 runs to 15 residues. The germline V gene encodes CDR1 SGHKS and CDR2 YYEKEE (reference sequence). V shed 4 bases, J shed 1 base, and the junction held 4 bases outside the gene matches. The CDR3 region has the DNA TGTGCCAGCAGCAACGACAGGGGATCCTACAATGAGCAGTTCTTC. It is translated as CASSNDRGSYNEQFF.

The genes are TRBV5-5 and TRBJ1-5; D is perhaps TRBD1 (6 bases). The CDR3 runs to 14 residues. Germline values: CDR1 SGHKS, CDR2 YYEKEE (reference sequence). V lost 0 bases, J lost 7 bases, and 11 bases lay in between. The CDR3 reads CASSLGPGDQPQHF. CDR3 nucleotides: TGTGCCAGCAGCTTGGGGCCAGGGGACCAGCCCCAGCATTTT.

The chain couples TRBV19 to TRBJ1-1, with D possibly matching TRBD1 (5 bases). The CDR3 contains 13 residues. Germline assignment: CDR1 LNHDA and CDR2 SQIVND (reference sequence). Trimming shortened V by 4 bases and J by 6 bases, and 12 bases separated the two germline ends. Here the CDR3 reads CASSTLLGAEAFF. The DNA of the CDR3 is TGTGCCAGTAGTACCCTATTAGGGGCTGAAGCTTTCTTT. The variable domain in full, with the rest retrieved from reference TRBV19 and TRBJ1-1, is DGGITQSPKYLFRKEGQNVTLSCEQNLNHDAMYWYRQDPGQGLRLIYYSQIVNDFQKGDIAEGYSVSREKKESFPLTVTSAQKNPTAFYLCASSTLLGAEAFFGQGTRLTVV.

The rearrangement uses TRBV4-2 and TRBJ2-3; TRBD2 is a possible D gene (6 bases). Germline assignment: CDR1 LGHNA and CDR2 YNFKEQ. The CDR3 has 16 amino acids. V lost 0 bases to trimming and J lost 4 bases, with 14 bases between them. This chain's CDR3 is CASSQEGLWGADTQYF. DNA of the CDR3: TGTGCCAGCAGCCAAGAGGGGCTATGGGGGGCAGATACGCAGTATTTT.

The gene calls are TRBV5-1 and TRBJ1-6; 7 bases align to TRBD1. From germline, CDR1 is SGHRS and CDR2 YFSETQ. V was pared by 0 bases and J by 6 bases, with 6 bases of the junction left unmatched. This CDR3 comprises 16 residues. CDR3 sequence: CASSLGLQGGNSPLHF. DNA for the CDR3: TGCGCCAGCAGCTTGGGTCTTCAGGGGGGTAATTCACCCCTCCACTTT.

This clone was seen only once. The rearrangement uses TRBV10-3 and TRBJ2-1, with D possibly being TRBD2 (7 bases). Germline CDR1 ENHRY, CDR2 SYGVKD. V lost 3 bases and J lost 0, with 24 bases in between. This CDR3 region has 20 residues. The CDR3 here is CAISDPRGAAKGSSYNEQFF. The CDR3 coding sequence is TGTGCCATCAGTGATCCCCGGGGGGCGGCCAAGGGCAGCTCCTACAATGAGCAGTTCTTC.

The chain joins TRBV10-1 to TRBJ1-1, with a possible D match to TRBD1 (6 bases). V dropped 2 bases and J dropped 6 bases, with 28 bases sitting between them. CDR1 and CDR2 (germline): WNHNN, SYGVQD (reference sequence). CDR3 length: 19 amino acids. The CDR3 loop is CASSEQRYRGGNLISEAFF. CDR3 nucleotide sequence: TGCGCCAGCAGTGAGCAACGATATCGGGGGGGCAACTTAATCTCTGAAGCTTTCTTT.

The V call is TRBV5-1, the J call TRBJ2-2; tentatively, D is TRBD1 (5 bases). Trimming removed 0 bases from V and 6 bases from J, with 12 bases in between. This CDR3 spans 15 amino acids. CDR1 SGHRS and CDR2 YFSETQ come from the germline V gene. As DNA, the CDR3 is TGCGCCAGCAGCTTGGACCAGGGATCGGCCGGGGAGCTGTTTTTT. The encoded protein is CASSLDQGSAGELFF. Variable domain in full (rest from reference TRBV5-1 and TRBJ2-2): KAGVTQTPRYLIKTRGQQVTLSCSPISGHRSVSWYQQTPGQGLQFLFEYFSETQRNKGNFPGRFSGRQFSNSRSEMNVSTLELGDSALYLCASSLDQGSAGELFFGEGSRLTVL.

The V and J genes are TRBV6-5 and TRBJ2-7; D remains unclear. Germline loops: CDR1 MNHEY, CDR2 SVGAGI. This CDR3 is 11 amino acids long. V was pared by 6 bases and J by 2 bases, with 5 bases between. CDR3 loop: CASRGPYEQYF. The CDR3 DNA follows: TGTGCCAGCAGGGGCCCCTACGAGCAGTACTTC.

This chain uses TRBV5-1 with TRBJ2-2; 9 bases line up with TRBD2. CDR1 and CDR2 from the germline V gene are SGHRS and YFSETQ. With 5 bases clipped from V and 4 bases from J, the junction kept 9 bases outside the gene matches. The CDR3 spans 16 residues. The CDR3 loop reads CASSWSSGGGTGELFF. The CDR3 bases are TGCGCCAGCAGTTGGAGTAGCGGGGGTGGCACCGGGGAGCTGTTTTTT.

This chain's CDR3 is CASSAGNGGTEAFF. The DNA of the CDR3 is TGTGCCAGCAGCGCGGGGAACGGGGGGACTGAAGCTTTCTTT. The chain carries TRBV9 and TRBJ1-1; D possibly corresponds to TRBD1 (5 bases). Trimming pared 3 bases from V and 5 bases from J, leaving 14 bases between. Germline V gene data show CDR1 as SGDLS and CDR2 as YYNGEE. The CDR3 sequence is 14 residues long. The variable domain in full, with the rest retrieved from reference TRBV9 and TRBJ1-1, is DSGVTQTPKHLITATGQRVTLRCSPRSGDLSVYWYQQSLDQGLQFLIQYYNGEERAKGNILERFSAQQFPDLHSELNLSSLELGDSALYFCASSAGNGGTEAFFGQGTRLTVV.

The chain combines TRBV12-3 or TRBV12-4 with TRBJ1-2, with TRBD1 as a possible D gene (5 bases). The CDR3 extends over 13 amino acids. Trimming took 5 bases from V and 8 from J, leaving 15 bases between them. The CDR3 loop is CASSPGGASGYTF. The CDR3 DNA sequence: TGTGCCAGCAGTCCGGGAGGGGCCAGCGGCTACACCTTC.

The rearrangement links TRBV7-6 to TRBJ1-4; 9 bases match TRBD1. V was pared by 6 bases and J by 8 bases, with 13 bases of the junction left unmatched. Germline V CDR1 and CDR2: SGHVS, FNYEAQ. This CDR3 has 16 amino acids. CDR3 sequence (DNA): TGTGCCAGCAGTCTTAGGTCCGGGACAGGGCACGAAAAACTGTTTTTT. Translated, it gives CASSLRSGTGHEKLFF.

The rearrangement uses TRBV28 and TRBJ2-7; 8 bases line up with TRBD1. The germline V gene has CDR1 MDHEN and CDR2 SYDVKM. J lost 0 bases, V lost 7 bases, and 8 bases had no gene match. The length of the CDR3 is 15 residues. CDR3 loop: CASTPGTGASYEQYV. The CDR3 DNA reads as TGTGCCAGCACGCCCGGGACAGGAGCCTCCTACGAGCAGTACGTC.

The V gene is TRBV15, the J gene TRBJ1-1; 9 positions agree with TRBD1. This CDR3 has 15 amino acids. The germline V gene has CDR1 LNHNV and CDR2 YYDKDF (reference sequence). J gave up 7 bases and V 1 base, and 7 bases lay outside the gene matches. CDR3 sequence reads: CATSRGTGDLGEAFF. CDR3 DNA sequence: TGTGCCACCAGCAGAGGGACAGGGGACCTCGGTGAAGCTTTCTTT.

Here the CDR3 reads CASSSGTLVEQYF. CDR3 nucleotide sequence: TGCGCCAGCAGCTCCGGGACTTTGGTCGAGCAGTACTTC. V is TRBV5-1 and J is TRBJ2-7; possibly TRBD2 for D (6 bases). Germline loops: CDR1 SGHRS, CDR2 YFSETQ. Trimming took 3 bases from V and 6 from J, leaving 13 bases between them. The CDR3 has 13 residues.

J is TRBJ1-3 and V is TRBV19, with D maybe TRBD1 (5 bases). Trimming removed 4 bases from V and 5 bases from J, with 12 bases in between. Germline V gives CDR1 LNHDA, CDR2 SQIVND (reference sequence). The length of the CDR3 is 14 residues. The CDR3 nucleotides read TGTGCCAGTAGTACCGGGACTGGGAGAAACACCATATATTTT. Translating it yields CASSTGTGRNTIYF. Based on the CDR3 plus reference TRBV19 and TRBJ1-3, the full variable domain is DGGITQSPKYLFRKEGQNVTLSCEQNLNHDAMYWYRQDPGQGLRLIYYSQIVNDFQKGDIAEGYSVSREKKESFPLTVTSAQKNPTAFYLCASSTGTGRNTIYFGEGSWLTVV.

The rearrangement links TRBV3-1 (or the pseudogene TRBV3-2) to TRBJ2-5; D is possibly TRBD1 (6 bases). The germline V gene encodes CDR1 LGHDT and CDR2 YNNKEL (reference sequence). V was trimmed by 1 base and J by 5 bases, leaving 17 bases between them. This CDR3 has 16 amino acids. The CDR3 loop reads CASSQGGRGYGETQYF. In nucleotides, the CDR3 is TGTGCCAGCAGCCAAGGGGGCAGGGGTTATGGGGAGACCCAGTACTTC.

The chain carries TRBV10-3 and TRBJ2-7; 10 bases map to TRBD1. The CDR3 sequence is 13 residues long. Germline V gives CDR1 ENHRY, CDR2 SYGVKD. After removal of 7 bases from V and 7 bases from J, the junction contained 7 bases not matched to a gene. The CDR3 nucleotides read TGTGCCATCAAGGGACAGGGGATGGGGGAGCAGTACGTC. This sequence encodes CAIKGQGMGEQYV.

This rearrangement joins TRBV6-1 to TRBJ2-3; no definite D call. Germline V lookup: CDR1 MNHNS, CDR2 SASEGT. The CDR3 has 16 residues. V lost 2 bases and J lost 0, with 12 bases in between. DNA of the CDR3: TGTGCCAGCAGTGAAATCGCAGGCAGGAGCACAGATACGCAGTATTTT. As protein: CASSEIAGRSTDTQYF.

The V gene is TRBV6-5, the J gene TRBJ2-3; D perhaps matches TRBD2 (7 bases). Germline assignment: CDR1 MNHEY and CDR2 SVGAGI. Trimming shortened V by 8 bases and J by 2 bases, and 14 bases separated the two germline ends. The length of the CDR3 is 14 residues. This chain's CDR3 is CASARGGNTDTQYF. CDR3 DNA sequence: TGTGCCAGCGCGAGGGGGGGGAACACAGATACGCAGTATTTT.

This clone was seen only once. V gene TRBV7-6 combines with J gene TRBJ2-7, with 12 bases matching TRBD2. Trimming took 5 bases from V and 1 from J; bases not matched to a gene: 3. The CDR3 totals 15 residues. From germline, CDR1 is SGHVS and CDR2 FNYEAQ. CDR3 in DNA: TGTGCCAGCAGCGTAGGGACTAGCGGGTCCTACGAGCAGTACTTC. Residues: CASSVGTSGSYEQYF.